One and the same sample provided the 2 T cell receptor beta chains below, sequenced in a study of OX40 agonist ivuxolimab in advanced cancers. Assay used: immunoSEQ multiplex PCR; TCRdb lists only in-frame clones, some missing. The sample carries around 67,000 clones, roughly 87% recorded once. The sample here was CD4+ or CD8+ T cells sorted from blood, taken in a trial of the OX40 agonist ivuxolimab. Source of these receptors: an adult with an advanced solid tumor such as melanoma, head and neck, liver or kidney cancer.

A single count supports this clone. This rearrangement joins TRBV28 to TRBJ2-4; 7 bases map to TRBD1. V gave up 6 bases and J gave up 0 bases; unmatched junction bases: 8. Germline CDR1 and CDR2: MDHEN and SYDVKM. The CDR3 length is 16 residues. The CDR3 is CASSPSGQLAKNIQYF. CDR3 nucleotide sequence: TGTGCCAGCAGCCCTTCGGGACAGCTAGCCAAAAACATTCAGTACTTC.

The chain links TRBV30 to TRBJ1-6, with D tentatively TRBD1 (5 bases). This CDR3 region has 14 residues. CDR1 GTSNPN and CDR2 SVGIG come from the germline V gene (reference sequence). The V end lost 1 base, the J end lost 7 bases, and 11 bases lay between the germline ends. In nucleotides, the CDR3 is TGTGCCTGGAGTGGGGGGACGGTCAATTCACCCCTCCACTTT. It yields the protein CAWSGGTVNSPLHF.